Below are 21 T cell receptor beta chains sequenced from a single sample in a study of neurological immune-mediated disorders. TCRdb re-derived calls from the 5' RACE reads in MiXCR, one entry per CDR3 protein. The sample has more than 30,000 distinct CDR3 sequences, roughly an eighth seen once. The sample's time point: longitudinal time-point 2. Sequenced sample: PBMCs. These receptors all come from a woman aged 40 to 50 in good health.

This clonotype was observed many times. V usage is TRBV5-1 and J usage is TRBJ2-2; D unresolved. V was shortened by 4 bases and J by 1 base, with 8 bases between the two germline ends. This CDR3 is built from 14 residues. Per germline, CDR1 SGHRS and CDR2 YFSETQ. Here the CDR3 DNA reads TGCGCCAGCAGCCCGGACGGGAACACCGGGGAGCTGTTTTTT. It is translated as CASSPDGNTGELFF.

This clonotype has a count of ten or more. The V gene is TRBV9, the J gene TRBJ2-7; TRBD1 aligns across 12 bases. CDR3 length equals 15 residues. With 3 bases clipped from V and 5 bases from J, the junction kept 6 bases outside the gene matches. CDR1 SGDLS and CDR2 YYNGEE come from the germline V gene. The CDR3: CASSAGTGGIDEQYF. The CDR3 bases are TGTGCCAGCAGCGCCGGGACAGGGGGCATCGACGAGCAGTACTTC.

The table lists this clonotype with many counts. The chain joins TRBV12-5 to TRBJ2-1, with unresolved D. The CDR3 is 13 amino acids. The ends were cut back, 1 base at V and 9 bases at J, with 10 bases in the middle. Germline V gene data show CDR1 as LGHNT and CDR2 as FRNRAP. CDR3 DNA: TGTGCTAGTGGTTTGGCTGCTCTCGTTGAGCAGTTCTTC. Its protein is CASGLAALVEQFF.

This clonotype has a count of ten or more. This chain links TRBV6-5 with TRBJ2-7; D not certain. The CDR3 extends over 12 amino acids. Between the trimmed V and J ends, which lost 10 bases and 6 bases, there was a span of 16 bases. Germline V CDR1 and CDR2: MNHEY, SVGAGI. CDR3 in DNA: TGTGCCACCCGCGGTGGCTCTGGCGAGCAGTACTTC. Protein: CATRGGSGEQYF.

This clonotype was recorded many times. J is TRBJ1-6 and V is TRBV5-8; no clear D. Germline V gene lookup returns CDR1 SGHTS and CDR2 YDEGEE. This CDR3 has 15 residues. V shed 4 bases and J shed 9 bases, with 17 bases lying between them. DNA of the CDR3: TGTGCCAGCAGCCCCCCGGACGGATCCGTTTCACCCCTCCACTTT. Encoded protein: CASSPPDGSVSPLHF. Full variable domain (outside the CDR3, taken from reference TRBV5-8 and TRBJ1-6): EAGVTQSPTHLIKTRGQQATLRCSPISGHTSVYWYQQALGLGLQFLLWYDEGEERNRGNFPPRFSGRQFPNYSSELNVNALELEDSALYLCASSPPDGSVSPLHFGNGTRLTVT.

This clonotype was detected many times. The chain uses TRBV7-8 and TRBJ1-4, with 7 bases lining up with TRBD1. The germline V gene encodes CDR1 SGHVS and CDR2 FQNEAQ. CDR3 length: 17 residues. After removal of 2 bases from V and 3 bases from J, the junction contained 9 bases not matched to a gene. CDR3 sequence reads: CASSLIPKGQPNEKLFF. CDR3 coding DNA: TGTGCCAGCAGCTTAATTCCGAAGGGACAGCCTAATGAAAAACTGTTTTTT.

This clonotype is deemed medium-sized. Here the CDR3 DNA reads TGTGCCAGCAGTCATACAGGGGACAATCAGCCCCAGCATTTT. It is translated as CASSHTGDNQPQHF. The J gene is TRBJ1-5, the V gene TRBV12-3 or TRBV12-4, with 7 positions matching TRBD1. J gave up 3 bases and V 5 bases, and 4 bases lay outside the gene matches. The CDR3 is made up of 14 amino acids.

There are many counts of this clonotype. The chain uses TRBV7-2 and TRBJ2-3, with 9 bases identical to TRBD2. V dropped 3 bases and J dropped 6; count of bases not matched to a gene: 7. The CDR3 is made up of 15 amino acids. Germline loops: CDR1 SGHTA, CDR2 FQGNSA. The CDR3: CASSFLAGVVDTQYF. CDR3 in DNA: TGTGCCAGCAGCTTTTTAGCGGGAGTAGTGGATACGCAGTATTTT.

This clonotype was recorded at least ten times. The rearrangement uses TRBV6-2 or TRBV6-3 and TRBJ1-1; a possible D gene is TRBD1 (5 bases). The CDR3 loop spans 14 amino acids. The germline gives CDR1 MNHEY, CDR2 SVGEGT. Trimming took 1 base from V and 6 from J, leaving 12 bases between them. CDR3 amino acids: CASSYLGRGAEAFF. CDR3 in DNA: TGTGCCAGCAGTTACTTGGGAAGGGGAGCTGAAGCTTTCTTT.

V is TRBV3-1 and J is TRBJ2-1, with D tentatively TRBD1 or TRBD2 (5 bases each). V gave up 6 bases and J gave up 8 bases, with 17 bases separating them. The CDR3 length is 14 residues. Germline V gene lookup returns CDR1 LGHDT and CDR2 YNNKEL (reference sequence). The CDR3 loop reads CASRRDPISDEQFF. As DNA, the CDR3 is TGTGCCAGCAGAAGGGACCCAATTAGCGATGAGCAGTTCTTC.

This clonotype appeared many times. The chain combines TRBV2 with TRBJ2-1; unclear D gene. Germline V gives CDR1 SNHLY, CDR2 FYNNEI. This CDR3 spans 14 amino acids. Trimming removed 7 bases from V and 4 bases from J, with 14 bases in between. The CDR3 protein is CASTMTAVYNEQFF. The CDR3 DNA reads as TGTGCCAGCACCATGACTGCGGTTTACAATGAGCAGTTCTTC.

The rearrangement links TRBV20-1 to TRBJ1-5; D is uncertain. This CDR3 has 14 residues. V was pared by 7 bases and J by 0 bases, with 13 bases between. Germline assignment: CDR1 DFQATT and CDR2 SNEGSKA (reference sequence). The CDR3 loop reads CSVSSSHSNQPQHF. The CDR3 DNA follows: TGCAGTGTTAGTAGCAGCCATAGCAATCAGCCCCAGCATTTT.

This clonotype was recorded many times. The chain couples TRBV20-1 to TRBJ2-3, with a weak D call TRBD2 (6 bases). CDR1 is DFQATT, CDR2 SNEGSKA, per germline (reference sequence). The CDR3 contains 15 residues. V lost 0 bases and J lost 1, with 11 bases in between. The CDR3 is CSARDHGGGTDTQYF. CDR3 sequence (DNA): TGCAGTGCTAGAGATCATGGCGGGGGCACAGATACGCAGTATTTT.

This clonotype was counted many times. This chain joins TRBV7-3 and TRBJ2-1; possible D gene TRBD2, 6 bases. Germline CDR1 is SGHTA and CDR2 is FQGTGA. The V gene lost 5 bases and the J gene lost 0 bases, with 11 bases spanning the gap. This CDR3 is 15 amino acids long. This CDR3 is CASSVAVSSYNEQFF. For the CDR3, the DNA is TGTGCCAGCAGCGTAGCGGTTAGCTCCTACAATGAGCAGTTCTTC.

This clonotype has ten or more counts. The V gene is TRBV5-1, the J gene TRBJ1-2; 8 bases align to TRBD1. The CDR3 consists of 14 residues. V lost 0 bases, J lost 5 bases, and 3 bases stayed unmatched. CDR1 is SGHRS and CDR2 is YFSETQ in the germline V gene. CDR3 in amino acids: CASSLGGQEYGYTF. The CDR3 nucleotides read TGCGCCAGCAGCTTGGGGGGACAGGAGTATGGCTACACCTTC.

A single count supports this clonotype. A read error may produce the germline difference seen at one junction end. V gene TRBV20-1 combines with J gene TRBJ2-5; weak D call: TRBD1 (6 bases). This CDR3 region has 14 residues. CDR1 is DFQATT, CDR2 SNEGSKA, per germline (reference sequence). Written as DNA, the CDR3 is TGCAGTGCTAGGGATGTCAGAGGGGGAGAGACACAGTACTTC. It is translated as CSARDVRGGETQYF.

The chain recombines TRBV4-2 with TRBJ2-2; D unresolved. Germline-derived CDR1 and CDR2 are LGHNA and YNFKEQ. This CDR3 contains 15 residues. The V end was cut by 0 bases, the J end by 1 base, with 6 bases between. Here the CDR3 reads CASSQDAGNTGELFF. The CDR3 nucleotides read TGTGCCAGCAGCCAAGATGCAGGGAACACCGGGGAGCTGTTTTTT.

This clonotype appeared many times. The gene calls are TRBV25-1 and TRBJ2-1; D could derive from TRBD1 or TRBD2 (5 bases each). The germline gives CDR1 MGHDK, CDR2 SYGVNS. V lost 8 bases to trimming and J lost 8 bases, with 22 bases between them. There are 15 residues in the CDR3. The chain's CDR3 is CASRGGRQGGDEQFF. CDR3 DNA: TGTGCCAGCCGAGGAGGTCGGCAGGGTGGGGATGAGCAGTTCTTC.

The sample holds many counts of this clonotype. The chain links TRBV20-1 to TRBJ2-7; D remains ambiguous. CDR1 DFQATT and CDR2 SNEGSKA come from the germline V gene (reference sequence). This CDR3 is built from 12 residues. V was cut by 6 bases and J by 1 base, with 10 bases left in between. The CDR3 reads CSAQRQSYEQYF. Here the CDR3 DNA reads TGCAGTGCCCAGCGACAATCCTACGAGCAGTACTTC.

The chain links TRBV20-1 to TRBJ1-3, with D perhaps matching TRBD1 (6 bases). Germline CDR1 and CDR2: DFQATT and SNEGSKA (reference sequence). Trimming removed 6 bases from V and 4 bases from J, with 7 bases in between. The CDR3 spans 11 residues. The CDR3 DNA reads as TGCAGTGCCGACAGGGGAAACACCATATATTTT. This codes for CSADRGNTIYF.

The chain couples TRBV4-2 to TRBJ1-1; possibly TRBD1 for D (5 bases). Germline V gene lookup returns CDR1 LGHNA and CDR2 YNFKEQ. There are 14 residues in the CDR3. V gave up 1 base and J gave up 3 bases, with 9 bases separating them. The CDR3 DNA reads as TGTGCCAGCAGCCAAGGTGACAGATACACTGAAGCTTTCTTT. Protein sequence: CASSQGDRYTEAFF.